A single sample is the source of the 29 T cell receptor beta chains below, sequenced in a study of blood T cell repertoires in COVID-19. Sequencing used immunoSEQ multiplex PCR; TCRdb keeps in-frame clones, though not all of them. Of some 150,000 clones in the sample, around 82% were seen once. The sequenced sample was peripheral blood. These receptors all stem from a man aged 55 to 70 who had recovered from COVID-19.

The chain links TRBV29-1 to TRBJ2-1; weak D call: TRBD1 (6 bases). Trimming shortened V by 6 bases and J by 4 bases, and 16 bases separated the two germline ends. CDR3 length: 14 residues. The germline V gene encodes CDR1 SQVTM and CDR2 ANQGSEA. CDR3 DNA sequence: TGCAGCGTCTTACAGGGAGTCAGATACAATGAGCAGTTCTTC. It translates to CSVLQGVRYNEQFF.

This chain links TRBV12-5 with TRBJ2-3; D is unclear. The V end was cut by 3 bases, the J end by 1 base, with 5 bases between. The CDR3 has 13 amino acids. Looked up from germline, CDR1 is LGHNT and CDR2 is FRNRAP. As DNA, the CDR3 is TGTGCTAGTGGTTTTTCAGGCACAGATACGCAGTATTTT. It yields the protein CASGFSGTDTQYF.

The V gene is TRBV19, the J gene TRBJ1-2, with 9 bases identical to TRBD1. The CDR3 runs 14 residues. Germline lookup yields CDR1 LNHDA and CDR2 SQIVND (reference sequence). J was trimmed by 7 bases and V by 6 bases; bases with no gene match: 9. In DNA, the CDR3 is TGTGCCAGTAGGGTCCGGGACAGGGTAGGTGGCTACACCTTC. Its protein product is CASRVRDRVGGYTF.

CDR3 nucleotide sequence: TGTGCCAGCAGTGAAAAACAGGGGGGTGGCTACACCTTC. Translated: CASSEKQGGGYTF. The chain is built from TRBV6-1 and TRBJ1-2; 8 bases agree with TRBD1. The CDR3 consists of 13 residues. In germline, CDR1 is MNHNS, CDR2 SASEGT. V gave up 2 bases and J gave up 7 bases; unmatched junction bases: 3.

This chain joins TRBV7-8 and TRBJ1-2; 9 nucleotides align to TRBD1. The V gene's germline CDR1 is SGHVS and CDR2 FQNEAQ. V trimming: 4 bases; J trimming: 6 bases; junction bases outside the gene matches: 6. There are 14 residues in the CDR3. In DNA form, the CDR3 reads TGTGCCAGCAGCTCACAGACAGGGGGGAATGGCTACACCTTC. Residues: CASSSQTGGNGYTF.

This clone has only a few counts. This chain's CDR3 is CASSQDAAGRTYGYTF. The CDR3 DNA follows: TGCGCCAGCAGCCAAGATGCGGCAGGGAGGACCTATGGCTACACCTTC. The chain combines TRBV4-3 with TRBJ1-2, with a weak D call TRBD1 (5 bases). V lost 0 bases to trimming and J lost 4 bases, with 15 bases between them. CDR1 is LGHNA and CDR2 is YSLEER in the germline V gene. This CDR3 comprises 16 residues.

This clone has only one observation. The V gene is TRBV2, the J gene TRBJ1-2; 10 bases are shared with TRBD1. CDR1 and CDR2 from the germline V gene are SNHLY and FYNNEI. Unmatched junction bases numbered 5, after V lost 6 bases and J lost 4 bases. The CDR3 has 14 residues. The CDR3 is CASRETGGSYGYTF. The DNA for the CDR3 is TGTGCCAGCAGGGAGACAGGGGGCAGCTATGGCTACACCTTC.

The J gene is TRBJ2-1, the V gene TRBV19; D is unclear. The germline V gene has CDR1 LNHDA and CDR2 SQIVND (reference sequence). The CDR3 consists of 14 residues. With 2 bases removed from V and 4 bases from J, the gap between germline ends came to 9 bases. This CDR3 is CASSINGRYNEQFF. The CDR3 nucleotides read TGTGCCAGTAGTATAAACGGTCGTTACAATGAGCAGTTCTTC.

This chain joins TRBV13 and TRBJ2-2; TRBD2 aligns across 7 bases. J was trimmed by 1 base and V by 5 bases; bases with no gene match: 4. The CDR3 extends over 15 amino acids. The germline V gene encodes CDR1 PRHDT and CDR2 FYEKMQ (reference sequence). CDR3 nucleotides: TGTGCCAGCAGCCCGGGGGGAATGAACACCGGGGAGCTGTTTTTT. Encoded protein: CASSPGGMNTGELFF.

The genes are TRBV2 and TRBJ2-3; 10 bases are a match to TRBD1. The CDR3 spans 16 residues. V gave up 6 bases and J gave up 0 bases; unmatched junction bases: 6. Germline CDR1 reads SNHLY; CDR2 reads FYNNEI. The CDR3 is CASSARGQGSTDTQYF. CDR3 bases: TGTGCCAGCAGCGCCCGGGGACAGGGGAGCACAGATACGCAGTATTTT.

The chain employs TRBV2 and TRBJ2-5, with TRBD2 as a possible D gene (5 bases). The CDR3 has 15 amino acids. V lost 4 bases, J lost 3 bases, and 15 bases lay in between. CDR1 SNHLY and CDR2 FYNNEI come from the germline V gene. CDR3 DNA: TGTGCCAGCAGTGGCATTAGCGCGGAGAAAGAGACCCAGTACTTC. This codes for CASSGISAEKETQYF.

This rearrangement joins TRBV6-2 or TRBV6-3 to TRBJ1-1; D is perhaps TRBD1 (6 bases). The germline gives CDR1 MNHEY, CDR2 SVGEGT. The CDR3 spans 14 residues. The germline V and J ends were trimmed by 6 bases and 3 bases, with 14 bases remaining between them. CDR3: CASSDSKGDTEAFF. As DNA, the CDR3 is TGTGCCAGCAGCGACTCGAAGGGGGACACTGAAGCTTTCTTT.

This sequence joins TRBV5-4 and TRBJ1-4; the match to TRBD1 covers 8 bases. Germline V CDR1 and CDR2: SGHNT, YYREEE (reference sequence). This CDR3 is built from 14 residues. Losses at the gene ends were 2 bases for V and 8 bases for J; bases not matched to a gene: 5. In DNA form, the CDR3 reads TGTGCCAGCAGCTTCGGACAGGGTCGGGAAAAACTGTTTTTT. Protein sequence: CASSFGQGREKLFF.

The chain combines TRBV4-1 with TRBJ1-4, with a weak D call TRBD1 (6 bases). V lost 2 bases and J 6 bases, leaving 10 bases between the germline ends. The CDR3 sequence is 14 residues long. The germline gives CDR1 MGHRA, CDR2 YSYEKL. CDR3 sequence reads: CASSQQGRDEKLFF. The CDR3 DNA reads TGCGCCAGCAGCCAACAGGGGCGGGATGAAAAACTGTTTTTT.

This clone occurred a few times. The V and J genes are TRBV30 and TRBJ1-1, with unresolved D. Trimming took 2 bases from V and 7 from J, leaving 14 bases between them. The CDR3 contains 13 residues. The germline V gene encodes CDR1 GTSNPN and CDR2 SVGIG (reference sequence). CDR3 nucleotide sequence: TGTGCCTGGAGTCGGAGGGCGACCGGTGAAGCTTTCTTT. Translating it yields CAWSRRATGEAFF.

V and J are TRBV7-2 and TRBJ2-1; D may be TRBD2 (6 bases). The V and J ends lost 3 bases and 12 bases respectively, with 12 bases between them. CDR3 length equals 12 residues. CDR1 is SGHTA, CDR2 FQGNSA, per germline. Here the CDR3 DNA reads TGTGCCAGCAGCTTTCCCGGGACTGGGCAGTTCTTC. Translation: CASSFPGTGQFF.

The rearrangement links TRBV6-2 or TRBV6-3 to TRBJ2-1; 10 nucleotides line up with TRBD1. The V and J ends lost 4 bases and 0 bases, in that order; junction bases with no gene match: 15. The CDR3 is 20 residues long. Germline-derived CDR1 and CDR2 are MNHEY and SVGEGT. The DNA of the CDR3 is TGTGCCAGCAGTTGGGAGTTGCGGACAGGGGGTAGGGGCTCCTACAATGAGCAGTTCTTC. It translates to CASSWELRTGGRGSYNEQFF.

The chain uses TRBV2 and TRBJ2-1, with 13 positions matching TRBD2. Losses at the gene ends were 7 bases for V and 0 bases for J; bases not matched to a gene: 3. The germline V gene has CDR1 SNHLY and CDR2 FYNNEI. This CDR3 has 16 residues. The chain's CDR3 is CASNGLAGASYNEQFF. The DNA for the CDR3 is TGTGCCAGCAATGGACTAGCGGGGGCCTCCTACAATGAGCAGTTCTTC.

This clone was detected once. The J gene is TRBJ1-2, the V gene TRBV19; possibly TRBD1 for D (6 bases). Germline lookup yields CDR1 LNHDA and CDR2 SQIVND (reference sequence). The germline V and J ends were trimmed by 4 bases and 0 bases, with 12 bases remaining between them. CDR3 size: 15 residues. In DNA, the CDR3 is TGTGCCAGTAGTACTCGGACAGAGTCTAACTATGGCTACACCTTC. Amino acids: CASSTRTESNYGYTF.

The chain joins TRBV5-6 to TRBJ1-4; tentatively, D is TRBD1 (5 bases). Germline assignment: CDR1 SGHDT and CDR2 YYEEEE. V lost 0 bases and J 3 bases, leaving 12 bases between the germline ends. The CDR3 runs to 16 residues. The CDR3 DNA reads as TGTGCCAGCAGCTTGGCCGGGGGGTTATCTAATGAAAAACTGTTTTTT. Amino acid sequence: CASSLAGGLSNEKLFF.

This sequence joins TRBV5-1 and TRBJ1-2; D is ambiguous. This CDR3 spans 14 amino acids. The V end lost 0 bases, the J end lost 8 bases, and 14 bases lay between the germline ends. CDR1 and CDR2 (germline): SGHRS, YFSETQ. This chain's CDR3 is CASSLAEGIKGYTF. CDR3 coding DNA: TGCGCCAGCAGCTTGGCTGAGGGAATTAAGGGCTACACCTTC.

V usage is TRBV24-1 and J usage is TRBJ2-2; the D gene is possibly TRBD2 (5 bases). This CDR3 is 17 amino acids long. Trimming took 2 bases from V and 2 from J, leaving 14 bases between them. In germline, CDR1 is KGHDR, CDR2 SFDVKD. DNA for the CDR3: TGTGCCACCAGTGATTCGTCCGGGGAAATAAACACCGGGGAGCTGTTTTTT. Residues: CATSDSSGEINTGELFF.

This clone was picked up a small number of times. V and J are TRBV9 and TRBJ2-2, with a tentative D call TRBD2 (5 bases). CDR3 size: 15 residues. Between the trimmed V and J ends, which lost 0 bases and 0 bases, there was a span of 6 bases. Per the germline V gene, CDR1 is SGDLS and CDR2 is YYNGEE. The CDR3 bases are TGTGCCAGCAGCGTAGGCGGGTCGAACACCGGGGAGCTGTTTTTT. It is translated as CASSVGGSNTGELFF.

This clone was observed once. J is TRBJ1-2 and V is TRBV7-9, with no clear D. Trimming took 5 bases from V and 8 from J, leaving 9 bases between them. The CDR3 covers 11 residues. Germline values: CDR1 SEHNR, CDR2 FQNEAQ (reference sequence). The CDR3 nucleotides are TGTGCCAGCAGCACAAGTCTGGGCTACACCTTC. This gives the protein CASSTSLGYTF.

CDR3 region: CASSPDRANYGYTF. As DNA, the CDR3 is TGCGCCAGCAGCCCTGACAGGGCAAACTATGGCTACACCTTC. This chain links TRBV5-1 with TRBJ1-2; 7 bases agree with TRBD1. Looked up from germline, CDR1 is SGHRS and CDR2 is YFSETQ. The CDR3 contains 14 residues. V was pared by 4 bases and J by 2 bases, with 5 bases of the junction left unmatched.

This chain joins TRBV11-2 and TRBJ1-2; D remains ambiguous. From germline, CDR1 is SGHAT and CDR2 FQNNGV. This CDR3 is built from 12 residues. The V end lost 3 bases, the J end lost 7 bases, and 9 bases lay between the germline ends. The CDR3 DNA is TGTGCCAGCAGCTTTCGGCAGCGTGGCTACACCTTC. It encodes CASSFRQRGYTF.

The rearrangement uses TRBV5-4 and TRBJ1-2, with D possibly matching TRBD1 (6 bases). The CDR3 is 19 amino acids. The germline V gene encodes CDR1 SGHNT and CDR2 YYREEE (reference sequence). V lost 4 bases and J lost 4, with 29 bases in between. This CDR3 reads CASSPRRAGASGWSYGYTF. Written as DNA, the CDR3 is TGTGCCAGCAGCCCCCGCCGCGCGGGGGCGTCAGGGTGGAGCTATGGCTACACCTTC. Full variable domain (missing parts from reference TRBV5-4 and TRBJ1-2): ETGVTQSPTHLIKTRGQQVTLRCSSQSGHNTVSWYQQALGQGPQFIFQYYREEENGRGNFPPRFSGLQFPNYSSELNVNALELDDSALYLCASSPRRAGASGWSYGYTFGSGTRLTVV.

The J gene is TRBJ2-5, the V gene TRBV19; 8 bases line up with TRBD1. The germline V gene encodes CDR1 LNHDA and CDR2 SQIVND (reference sequence). Trimming removed 5 bases from V and 2 bases from J; junction bases left unmatched: 7. The CDR3 contains 15 residues. In nucleotides, the CDR3 is TGTGCCAGTAGTCCTCGACAGGGGAAACAAGAGACCCAGTACTTC. It specifies CASSPRQGKQETQYF.

Worth noting for this clone: Other DNA sequences within the sample encode an identical CDR3. This chain links TRBV6-5 with TRBJ1-5; 7 bases match TRBD1. The CDR3 contains 14 residues. Germline CDR1 reads MNHEY; CDR2 reads SVGAGI. Trimming cost V 0 bases and J 5 bases; bases outside gene matches: 1. The CDR3 spells CASSYSDRDQPQHF. CDR3 DNA sequence: TGTGCCAGCAGTTACTCCGACAGGGATCAGCCCCAGCATTTT.